This T cell receptor beta chain derives from a study of blood T cell repertoires in COVID-19. The wider study: Sites in the United States, Italy and Spain provided acute and convalescent COVID-19 samples. Nucleic acid was either cDNA or gDNA, and it came from T cells, B-cell-depleted T cells, or PBMCs.

Enrollment of patients from Seattle took place during active infection, with longitudinal follow-up. Germline V CDR1 and CDR2: MDHEN, SYDVKM. The CDR3 has 14 amino acids. The V gene lost 6 bases and the J gene lost 4 bases, with 12 bases spanning the gap. Source study methods: The assay estimated nucleated cells by amplifying reference gene primers. Using immunoSEQ multiplex PCR, the repertoire was profiled, and TCRdb retains in-frame clones only, with some absent. The DNA gave D and trimming, while V, J and clone size come from that table. Among 140,000 or so clones, roughly 80% were seen once, and the ten largest hold around 5%.

The sequenced sample was peripheral blood. The receptor comes from an older woman with COVID-19, enrolled during active disease. The V and J genes are TRBV28 and TRBJ1-4; D is undetermined. The CDR3 DNA is TGTGCCAGCAGGAACCACTCCCTTAATGAAAAACTGTTTTTT. Encoded protein: CASRNHSLNEKLFF.